The sequence of this TCR beta chain was determined in a study of blood T cell repertoires in COVID-19. In the study overall: Specimens from acute and convalescent COVID-19 originated in the United States, Italy and Spain. Nucleic acid was either cDNA or gDNA, and it came from T cells, B-cell-depleted T cells, or PBMCs.

Germline V CDR1 and CDR2: SQVTM, ANQGSEA. Trimming left V 4 bases short and J 2 bases short, with 10 bases between. The length of the CDR3 is 13 residues. The repertoire was sequenced with immunoSEQ multiplex PCR; TCRdb's copy has only in-frame clones and lacks some. The table shows about 81,000 clones, with approximately 75% occurring only once. The V call is TRBV29-1, the J call TRBJ2-3, with a possible D match to TRBD2 (6 bases). The TCR comes from a woman aged 45-59 years with acute or convalescent COVID-19. Sample: peripheral blood. The CDR3 DNA reads as TGCAGCGTTGCCGGGACTGTCACAGATACGCAGTATTTT. Translating gives CSVAGTVTDTQYF.